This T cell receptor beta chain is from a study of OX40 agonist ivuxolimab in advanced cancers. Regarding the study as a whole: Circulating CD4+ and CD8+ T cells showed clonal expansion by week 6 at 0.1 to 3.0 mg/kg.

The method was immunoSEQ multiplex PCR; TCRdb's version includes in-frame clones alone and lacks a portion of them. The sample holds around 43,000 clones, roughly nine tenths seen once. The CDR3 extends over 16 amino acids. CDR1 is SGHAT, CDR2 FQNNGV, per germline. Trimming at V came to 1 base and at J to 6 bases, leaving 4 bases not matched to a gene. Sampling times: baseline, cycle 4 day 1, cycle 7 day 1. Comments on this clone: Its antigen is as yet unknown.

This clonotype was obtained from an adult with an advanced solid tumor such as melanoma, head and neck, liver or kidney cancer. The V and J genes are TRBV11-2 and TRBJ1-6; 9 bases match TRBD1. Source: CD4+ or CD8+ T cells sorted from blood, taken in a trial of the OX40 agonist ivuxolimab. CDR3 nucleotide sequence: TGTGCCAGCAGCTTAGTTTGGGACAGGGCTAATTCACCCCTCCACTTT. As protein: CASSLVWDRANSPLHF.